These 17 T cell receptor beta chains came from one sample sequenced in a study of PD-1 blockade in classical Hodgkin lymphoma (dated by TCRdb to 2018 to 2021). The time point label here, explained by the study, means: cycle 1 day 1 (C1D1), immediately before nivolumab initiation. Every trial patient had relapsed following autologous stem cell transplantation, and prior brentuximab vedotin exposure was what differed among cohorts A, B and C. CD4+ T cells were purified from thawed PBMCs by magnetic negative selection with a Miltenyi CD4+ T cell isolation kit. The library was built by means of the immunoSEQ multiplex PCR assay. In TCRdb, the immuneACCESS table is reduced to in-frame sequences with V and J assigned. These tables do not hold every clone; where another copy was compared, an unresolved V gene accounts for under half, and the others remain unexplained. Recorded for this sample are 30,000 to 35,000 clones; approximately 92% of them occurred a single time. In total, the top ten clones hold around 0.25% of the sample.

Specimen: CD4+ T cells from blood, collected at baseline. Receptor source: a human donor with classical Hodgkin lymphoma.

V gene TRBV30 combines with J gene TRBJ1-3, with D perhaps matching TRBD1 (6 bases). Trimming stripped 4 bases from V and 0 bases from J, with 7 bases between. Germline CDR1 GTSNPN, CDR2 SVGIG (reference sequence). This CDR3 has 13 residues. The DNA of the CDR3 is TGTGCCTGGAAGGGGGTCTCTGGAAACACCATATATTTT. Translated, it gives CAWKGVSGNTIYF.

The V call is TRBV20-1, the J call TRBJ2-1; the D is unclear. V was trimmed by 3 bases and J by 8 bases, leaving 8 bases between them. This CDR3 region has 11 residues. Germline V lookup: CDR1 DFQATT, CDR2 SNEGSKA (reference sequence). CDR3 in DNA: TGCAGTGCTAGCTTGACGGATGAGCAGTTCTTC. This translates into CSASLTDEQFF.

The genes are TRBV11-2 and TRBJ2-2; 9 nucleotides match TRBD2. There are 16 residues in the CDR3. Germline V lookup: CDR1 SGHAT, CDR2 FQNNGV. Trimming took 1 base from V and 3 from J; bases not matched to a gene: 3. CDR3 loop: CASSLVGLAYTGELFF. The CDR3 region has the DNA TGTGCCAGCAGCTTAGTAGGACTAGCGTACACCGGGGAGCTGTTTTTT. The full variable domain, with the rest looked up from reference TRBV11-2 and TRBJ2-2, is EAGVAQSPRYKIIEKRQSVAFWCNPISGHATLYWYQQILGQGPKLLIQFQNNGVVDDSQLPKDRFSAERLKGVDSTLKIQPAKLEDSAVYLCASSLVGLAYTGELFFGEGSRLTVL.

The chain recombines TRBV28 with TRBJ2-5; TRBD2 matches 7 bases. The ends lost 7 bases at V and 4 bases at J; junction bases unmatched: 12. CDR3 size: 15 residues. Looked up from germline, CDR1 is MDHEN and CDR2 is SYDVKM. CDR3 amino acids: CASTREGRASETQYF. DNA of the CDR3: TGTGCCAGCACCCGTGAAGGGAGGGCCTCAGAGACCCAGTACTTC.

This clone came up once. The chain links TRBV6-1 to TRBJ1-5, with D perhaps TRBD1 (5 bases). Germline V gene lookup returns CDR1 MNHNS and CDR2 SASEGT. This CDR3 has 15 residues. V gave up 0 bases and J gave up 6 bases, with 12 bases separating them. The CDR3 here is CASSEALGGTQPQHF. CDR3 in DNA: TGTGCCAGCAGTGAAGCGCTTGGGGGTACTCAGCCCCAGCATTTT.

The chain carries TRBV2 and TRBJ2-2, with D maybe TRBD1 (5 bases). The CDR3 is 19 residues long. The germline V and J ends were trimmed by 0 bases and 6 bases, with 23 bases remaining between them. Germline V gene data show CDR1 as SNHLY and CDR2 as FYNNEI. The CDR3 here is CASSEALPGFDIASGELFF. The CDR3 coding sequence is TGTGCCAGCAGTGAAGCGCTTCCAGGGTTCGACATCGCGTCCGGGGAGCTGTTTTTT.

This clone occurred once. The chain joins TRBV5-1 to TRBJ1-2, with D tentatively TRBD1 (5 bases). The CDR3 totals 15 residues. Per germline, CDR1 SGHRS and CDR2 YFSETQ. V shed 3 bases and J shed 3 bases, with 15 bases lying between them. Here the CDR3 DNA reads TGCGCCAGCAGCTGGGGGAAGGGCGGGGACTATGGCTACACCTTC. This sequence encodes CASSWGKGGDYGYTF.

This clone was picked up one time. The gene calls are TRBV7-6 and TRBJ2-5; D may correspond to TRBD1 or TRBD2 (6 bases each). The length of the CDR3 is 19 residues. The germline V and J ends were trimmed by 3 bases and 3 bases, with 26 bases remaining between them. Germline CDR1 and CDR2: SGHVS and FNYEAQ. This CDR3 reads CASSLYRPPLRGEKETQYF. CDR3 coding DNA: TGTGCCAGCAGCTTGTACAGACCTCCTTTGAGGGGGGAAAAAGAGACCCAGTACTTC.

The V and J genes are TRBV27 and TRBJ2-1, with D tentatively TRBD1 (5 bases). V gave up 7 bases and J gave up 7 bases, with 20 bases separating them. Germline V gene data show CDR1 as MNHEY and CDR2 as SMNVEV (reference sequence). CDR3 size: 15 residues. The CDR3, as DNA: TGTGCCAGCAAATCATTATTGGACACCAGGAATGAGCAGTTCTTC. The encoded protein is CASKSLLDTRNEQFF.

CDR3 sequence (DNA): TGTGCCAGCGGGGGGCTACAAGCCTATGGCTACACCTTC. Translation gives CASGGLQAYGYTF. The rearrangement uses TRBV2 and TRBJ1-2, with D possibly matching TRBD1 (6 bases). Germline V gene lookup returns CDR1 SNHLY and CDR2 FYNNEI. The CDR3 sequence is 13 residues long. Trimming took off 8 bases at V and 4 bases at J, with 14 bases between the two ends.

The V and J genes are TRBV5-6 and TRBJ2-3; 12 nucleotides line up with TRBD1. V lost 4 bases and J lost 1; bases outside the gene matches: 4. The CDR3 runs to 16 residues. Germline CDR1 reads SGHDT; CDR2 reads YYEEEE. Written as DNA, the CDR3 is TGTGCCAGCAGCCCTGGGACAGGGGGCCGCACAGATACGCAGTATTTT. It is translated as CASSPGTGGRTDTQYF.

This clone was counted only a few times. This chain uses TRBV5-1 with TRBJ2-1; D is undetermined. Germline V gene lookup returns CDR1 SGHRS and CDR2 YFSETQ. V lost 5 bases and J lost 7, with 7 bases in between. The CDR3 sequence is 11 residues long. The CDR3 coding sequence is TGCGCCAGCAGTCTCCGAAATGAGCAGTTCTTC. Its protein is CASSLRNEQFF.

This CDR3 is CASSLGPSSYEQYF. The DNA for the CDR3 is TGTGCCAGCAGCTTAGGTCCTAGCTCCTACGAGCAGTACTTC. The gene calls are TRBV11-3 and TRBJ2-7, with D uncertain. Trimming took off 1 base at V and 0 bases at J, with 7 bases between the two ends. This CDR3 spans 14 amino acids. In germline, CDR1 is SGHNT, CDR2 YENEEA.

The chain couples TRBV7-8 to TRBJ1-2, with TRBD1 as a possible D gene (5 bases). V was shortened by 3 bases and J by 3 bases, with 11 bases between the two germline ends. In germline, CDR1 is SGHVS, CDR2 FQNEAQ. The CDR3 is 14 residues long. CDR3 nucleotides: TGTGCCAGCAGCTTGGGGGTTAGGGACTATGGCTACACCTTC. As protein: CASSLGVRDYGYTF.

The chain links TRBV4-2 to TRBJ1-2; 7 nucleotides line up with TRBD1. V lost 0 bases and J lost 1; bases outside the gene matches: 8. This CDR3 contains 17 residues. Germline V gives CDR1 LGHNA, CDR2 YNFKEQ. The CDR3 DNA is TGTGCCAGCAGCCAAGATCCGACAGGGCACCGTAACTATGGCTACACCTTC. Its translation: CASSQDPTGHRNYGYTF.

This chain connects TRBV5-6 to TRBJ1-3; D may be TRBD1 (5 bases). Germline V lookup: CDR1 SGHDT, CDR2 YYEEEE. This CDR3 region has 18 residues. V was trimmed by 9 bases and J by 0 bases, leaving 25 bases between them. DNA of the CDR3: TGTGCCACCCCTCCGCGACTCAGGACCGGGACCTCTGGAAACACCATATATTTT. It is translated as CATPPRLRTGTSGNTIYF.

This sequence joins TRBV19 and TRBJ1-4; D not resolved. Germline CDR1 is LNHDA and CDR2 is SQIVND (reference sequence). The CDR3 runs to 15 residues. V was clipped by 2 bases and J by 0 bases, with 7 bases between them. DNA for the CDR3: TGTGCCAGTAGTATACAGCCTACAACTAATGAAAAACTGTTTTTT. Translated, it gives CASSIQPTTNEKLFF.